Shown below are 28 T cell receptor beta chains from a single sample sequenced in a study of T cell repertoires in cytomegalovirus infection. These receptors are not linked to any known antigen. TCRdb used MiXCR to reprocess the reads, holding one entry per CDR3 protein. The sample comprises about 120,000 distinct CDR3 sequences, 30% to 35% of which are singletons, and 41% rests with the top ten. Sequenced here: CD8+ T cells from cultured PBMCs, sampled from culture after CMV antigen stimulation. These receptors were taken from a human donor in good health (CMV status not recorded). Some clones in this sample may be carry-over from other donors' samples.

The rearrangement links TRBV12-3 or TRBV12-4 to TRBJ2-1; D is possibly TRBD1 (5 bases). The CDR3 runs to 15 residues. Trimming took 3 bases from V and 2 from J, leaving 11 bases between them. The CDR3 DNA is TGTGCCAGCAGTTTGGCAGGGTGGGCCTACAATGAGCAGTTCTTC. Its translation is CASSLAGWAYNEQFF.

This clonotype turned up a few times. This chain connects TRBV6-6 to TRBJ2-1, with D perhaps TRBD1 (6 bases). Looked up from germline, CDR1 is MNHNY and CDR2 is SVGAGI (reference sequence). The CDR3 is 12 amino acids. V was shortened by 7 bases and J by 4 bases, with 8 bases between the two germline ends. The CDR3 nucleotides are TGTGCCAGCAATACAGGGTACAATGAGCAGTTCTTC. It yields the protein CASNTGYNEQFF.

This chain connects TRBV6-6 to TRBJ2-3, with TRBD2 matching over 10 bases. In germline, CDR1 is MNHNY, CDR2 SVGAGI (reference sequence). Trimming cost V 8 bases and J 4 bases; bases outside gene matches: 9. There are 15 residues in the CDR3. The CDR3 DNA follows: TGTGCCAGCTCCCCTTTTAGCGGGGGGTCAGATACGCAGTATTTT. It is translated as CASSPFSGGSDTQYF.

The rearrangement uses TRBV6-6 and TRBJ2-7; possibly TRBD1 for D (5 bases). V lost 6 bases and J 4 bases, leaving 10 bases between the germline ends. Germline V gives CDR1 MNHNY, CDR2 SVGAGI (reference sequence). This CDR3 comprises 12 residues. CDR3 in amino acids: CASRSQGYEQYF. The CDR3 DNA reads as TGTGCCAGCAGATCGCAGGGTTACGAGCAGTACTTC.

The gene calls are TRBV4-1 and TRBJ2-7; tentative D call: TRBD2 (7 bases). Per germline, CDR1 MGHRA and CDR2 YSYEKL. V gave up 1 base and J gave up 2 bases, with 12 bases separating them. The CDR3 is 15 residues long. The CDR3 DNA follows: TGCGCCAGCAGCCAAGTACGGGGGGCCCCCTACGAGCAGTACTTC. Its translation is CASSQVRGAPYEQYF.

This clonotype was counted only a few times. The rearrangement joins TRBV20-1 to TRBJ1-2; 8 bases map to TRBD1. Germline CDR1 and CDR2: DFQATT and SNEGSKA (reference sequence). V gave up 4 bases and J gave up 5 bases; unmatched junction bases: 3. The CDR3 is 12 amino acids. The CDR3: CSATDRGYGYTF. The CDR3 region has the DNA TGCAGTGCTACTGACAGGGGATATGGCTACACCTTC.

The sample holds many counts of this clonotype. The chain uses TRBV7-6 and TRBJ1-1, with D possibly TRBD1 on 6 matching bases. The V end was cut by 5 bases, the J end by 3 bases, with 16 bases between. Germline lookup yields CDR1 SGHVS and CDR2 FNYEAQ. CDR3 length: 15 amino acids. The CDR3 is CASSPHRVEDTEAFF. The CDR3 bases are TGTGCCAGCAGCCCTCACAGGGTGGAGGACACTGAAGCTTTCTTT. The variable domain in full, with the rest retrieved from reference TRBV7-6 and TRBJ1-1, is GAGVSQSPRYKVTKRGQDVALRCDPISGHVSLYWYRQALGQGPEFLTYFNYEAQQDKSGLPNDRFSAERPEGSISTLTIQRTEQRDSAMYRCASSPHRVEDTEAFFGQGTRLTVV.

This clonotype was counted a few times. The chain is built from TRBV7-6 and TRBJ2-6; D may match TRBD1 or TRBD2 (7 bases each). The ends were cut back, 5 bases at V and 0 bases at J, with 14 bases in the middle. The CDR3 has 17 amino acids. CDR1 is SGHVS and CDR2 is FNYEAQ in the germline V gene. The CDR3 region is CASSPGGVLSGANVLTF. The CDR3 nucleotides are TGTGCCAGCAGCCCAGGGGGGGTACTCTCTGGGGCCAACGTCCTGACTTTC.

This clonotype was counted only a few times. V and J are TRBV7-2 and TRBJ1-1, with a tentative D call TRBD1 (5 bases). The CDR3 contains 14 residues. V was cut by 1 base and J by 6 bases, with 12 bases left in between. CDR1 is SGHTA, CDR2 FQGNSA, per germline. The CDR3 loop reads CASSLEGGDPEAFF. The CDR3 DNA sequence: TGTGCCAGCAGCTTAGAGGGCGGGGACCCTGAAGCTTTCTTT.

This clonotype was seen ten or more times. The V call is TRBV11-2, the J call TRBJ2-1; D may be TRBD1 (6 bases). Trimming removed 5 bases from V and 3 bases from J, with 14 bases in between. CDR1 and CDR2 (germline): SGHAT, FQNNGV. CDR3 size: 15 residues. The CDR3 DNA reads TGTGCCAGCAGCCCCGTTGGGGGCCACTACAATGAGCAGTTCTTC. As protein: CASSPVGGHYNEQFF.

CDR3 DNA: TGTGCCAGCAGTGAACAGGGGACCTACGAGCAGTACTTC. It specifies CASSEQGTYEQYF. The chain combines TRBV25-1 with TRBJ2-7; a weak D match, TRBD1 (6 bases). V gave up 2 bases and J gave up 2 bases, with 7 bases separating them. From germline, CDR1 is MGHDK and CDR2 SYGVNS. The CDR3 runs 13 residues.

Ten or more counts support this clonotype. The rearrangement links TRBV7-2 to TRBJ1-4; 7 bases agree with TRBD1. CDR3 size: 15 residues. Trimming took 1 base from V and 4 from J; bases not matched to a gene: 3. Germline-derived CDR1 and CDR2 are SGHTA and FQGNSA. This CDR3 reads CASSLEGQINEKLFF. Here the CDR3 DNA reads TGTGCCAGCAGCTTAGAGGGACAGATTAATGAAAAACTGTTTTTT.

This clonotype was observed a handful of times. V usage is TRBV10-3 and J usage is TRBJ2-7; tentative D call: TRBD2 (5 bases). The germline CDR1 and CDR2 sequences are ENHRY and SYGVKD. This CDR3 region has 15 residues. The V end was cut by 2 bases, the J end by 1 base, with 12 bases between. CDR3 bases: TGTGCCATCAGTGAGAGGCCGGGATCATCCTACGAGCAGTACTTC. Amino acids: CAISERPGSSYEQYF.

This clonotype showed up just a few times. This chain uses TRBV6-5 with TRBJ2-7; D is uncertain. The CDR3 is 15 amino acids. The V gene's germline CDR1 is MNHEY and CDR2 SVGAGI. V shed 0 bases and J shed 2 bases, with 11 bases lying between them. The CDR3: CASSYSIGRTYEQYF. DNA of the CDR3: TGTGCCAGCAGTTACTCGATCGGACGGACCTACGAGCAGTACTTC.

The rearrangement joins TRBV13 to TRBJ1-2, with TRBD1 as a possible D gene (5 bases). The CDR3 runs 15 residues. Germline-derived CDR1 and CDR2 are PRHDT and FYEKMQ (reference sequence). Trimming took off 5 bases at V and 7 bases at J, with 20 bases between the two ends. CDR3 loop: CASSPRGSYGIGYTF. CDR3 coding DNA: TGTGCCAGCAGCCCCCGGGGCAGCTATGGGATTGGCTACACCTTC.

V gene TRBV29-1 combines with J gene TRBJ1-2; tentative D call: TRBD1 (5 bases). The CDR3 sequence is 12 residues long. Germline V gene lookup returns CDR1 SQVTM and CDR2 ANQGSEA. Between the trimmed V and J ends, which lost 5 bases and 4 bases, there was a span of 11 bases. Here the CDR3 reads CSVTGTAYGYTF. The CDR3 DNA follows: TGCAGCGTTACCGGGACTGCCTATGGCTACACCTTC.

This clonotype has just a few counts. The chain uses TRBV5-4 and TRBJ2-7; 10 bases agree with TRBD1. From germline, CDR1 is SGHNT and CDR2 YYREEE (reference sequence). V shed 3 bases, J shed 5 bases, and the junction held 5 bases outside the gene matches. This CDR3 spans 14 amino acids. CDR3 sequence: CASSWDRGGDEQYF. Written as DNA, the CDR3 is TGTGCCAGCAGCTGGGACAGGGGCGGGGACGAGCAGTACTTC.

About this clonotype itself: One junction end disagrees with the germline gene, perhaps due to a read error. The genes are TRBV5-3 and TRBJ2-1; 7 bases align to TRBD2. TRBV5-3 is noted as an ORF with a role that remains uncertain. This CDR3 has 17 amino acids. CDR3 sequence reads: CASSLGPAGSSYNEQLF. The DNA for the CDR3 is TGTGCCAGCAGCTTGGGACCAGCGGGGAGCTCCTACAATGAGCAGCTCTTC.

This chain connects TRBV4-1 to TRBJ1-1, with 7 bases lining up with TRBD1. The trim removed 1 base at V and 5 bases at J, leaving 4 bases unmatched. The CDR3 consists of 14 residues. CDR1 is MGHRA, CDR2 YSYEKL, per germline. CDR3 residues: CASSQVTGATEAFF. In DNA, the CDR3 is TGCGCCAGCAGCCAAGTTACAGGGGCGACTGAAGCTTTCTTT.

This chain uses TRBV18 with TRBJ2-3; 9 nucleotides match TRBD1. The V gene's germline CDR1 is KGHSH and CDR2 LQKENI. The CDR3 runs to 17 residues. V shed 6 bases, J shed 6 bases, and the junction held 16 bases outside the gene matches. DNA for the CDR3: TGTGCCAGCTCTTCCCTTCGGAGGGACAGGGAGTTCGATACGCAGTATTTT. Amino acids: CASSSLRRDREFDTQYF.

This clonotype was seen once. The genes are TRBV4-1 and TRBJ2-2; the D is unclear. The CDR3 sequence is 14 residues long. Germline V gives CDR1 MGHRA, CDR2 YSYEKL. V was pared by 0 bases and J by 4 bases, with 6 bases between. The CDR3 DNA follows: TGCGCCAGCAGCCAAGATACGTCCACCGGGGAGCTGTTTTTT. Translating gives CASSQDTSTGELFF.

This clonotype is a singleton in its sample. V and J are TRBV2 and TRBJ1-5; D may be TRBD1 (6 bases). Germline assignment: CDR1 SNHLY and CDR2 FYNNEI. CDR3 length: 13 amino acids. Trimming shortened V by 6 bases and J by 5 bases, and 11 bases separated the two germline ends. The CDR3 DNA follows: TGTGCCAGCAGCGCGGGGGCCTATCAGCCCCAGCATTTT. Protein product: CASSAGAYQPQHF.

This clonotype was counted only a few times. The chain carries TRBV6-5 and TRBJ1-2; D call uncertain. This CDR3 has 13 amino acids. Trimming cost V 5 bases and J 4 bases, with 11 bases left between them. Germline CDR1 is MNHEY and CDR2 is SVGAGI. CDR3 DNA sequence: TGTGCCAGCAGTCTGACAAGGTCCTATGGCTACACCTTC. It codes for CASSLTRSYGYTF.

This clonotype was picked up a small number of times. CDR3 DNA sequence: TGTGCCAGCAGCTTAGTGGATTGGGGAGTAGAGACCCAGTACTTC. Amino acid sequence: CASSLVDWGVETQYF. This sequence joins TRBV7-8 and TRBJ2-5; possibly TRBD2 for D (5 bases). Trimming stripped 1 base from V and 4 bases from J, with 13 bases between. The CDR3 runs 15 residues. Per the germline V gene, CDR1 is SGHVS and CDR2 is FQNEAQ.

The chain recombines TRBV7-3 with TRBJ2-5, with TRBD2 identical over 8 bases. Trimming cost V 4 bases and J 2 bases; bases outside gene matches: 15. Germline CDR1 SGHTA, CDR2 FQGTGA. CDR3 length: 18 amino acids. This CDR3 is CASSSPYLGGGPQETQYF. The CDR3 nucleotides are TGTGCCAGCAGCTCCCCTTACCTCGGGGGGGGACCTCAAGAGACCCAGTACTTC.

The rearrangement joins TRBV2 to TRBJ2-1; D possibly uses TRBD1 or TRBD2 (5 bases each). CDR1 SNHLY and CDR2 FYNNEI come from the germline V gene. This CDR3 is 19 amino acids long. Trimming took 0 bases from V and 0 from J, leaving 18 bases between them. CDR3 in DNA: TGTGCCAGCAGTGAAGCCCTAGTGGGGGTTTCGAGCTCCTACAATGAGCAGTTCTTC. Protein sequence: CASSEALVGVSSSYNEQFF.

The chain carries TRBV7-9 and TRBJ1-4, with 7 bases identical to TRBD1. Germline lookup yields CDR1 SEHNR and CDR2 FQNEAQ (reference sequence). This CDR3 is 14 amino acids long. V was pared by 5 bases and J by 8 bases, with 8 bases of the junction left unmatched. DNA for the CDR3: TGTGCCAGCAGCCAGACAGGGCGAGGGGAAAAACTGTTTTTT. It specifies CASSQTGRGEKLFF.

This clonotype has just a few counts. The gene calls are TRBV28 and TRBJ2-2; 10 bases map to TRBD1. This CDR3 has 17 residues. The J segment lost 6 bases and the V segment lost 1 base, leaving 8 bases of the junction unmatched. The germline gives CDR1 MDHEN, CDR2 SYDVKM. The DNA for the CDR3 is TGTGCCAGCAGTTTATCCCGGACAGGGGGTTACGCCGGGGAGCTGTTTTTT. This codes for CASSLSRTGGYAGELFF.